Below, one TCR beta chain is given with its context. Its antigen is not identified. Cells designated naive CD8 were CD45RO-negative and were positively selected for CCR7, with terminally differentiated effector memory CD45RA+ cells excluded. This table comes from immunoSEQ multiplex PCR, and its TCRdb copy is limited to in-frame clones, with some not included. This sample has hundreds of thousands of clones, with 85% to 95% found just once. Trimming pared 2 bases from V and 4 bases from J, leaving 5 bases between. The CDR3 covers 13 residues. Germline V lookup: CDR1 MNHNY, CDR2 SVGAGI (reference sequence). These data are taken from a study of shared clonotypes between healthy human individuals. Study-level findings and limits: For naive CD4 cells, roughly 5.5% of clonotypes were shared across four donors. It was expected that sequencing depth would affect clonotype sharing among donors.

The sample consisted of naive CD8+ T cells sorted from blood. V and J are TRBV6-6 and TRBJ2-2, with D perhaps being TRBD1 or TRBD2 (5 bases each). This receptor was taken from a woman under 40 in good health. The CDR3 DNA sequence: TGTGCCAGCAGTTACGGGGGCACCGGGGAGCTGTTTTTT. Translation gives CASSYGGTGELFF.